These 32 T cell receptor beta chains were sequenced from one sample in a study of shared T cell receptors in the human thymus. Assay: immunoSEQ multiplex PCR; the TCRdb copy retains only in-frame clones and omits some. The table records hundreds of thousands of clones, 70% to 90% of them present only once. These records were also assigned to another study, of human thymus T cells.

Sequences were obtained from thymocytes. The receptors originated from a boy less than two years old with a congenital heart defect.

This clone is a singleton in its sample. The gene calls are TRBV2 and TRBJ2-5, with a tentative D call TRBD1 (5 bases). The CDR3 has 12 amino acids. The germline gives CDR1 SNHLY, CDR2 FYNNEI. V lost 3 bases and J 3 bases, leaving 5 bases between the germline ends. Here the CDR3 DNA reads TGTGCCAGCAGTGACAGGGAAGAGACCCAGTACTTC. Amino acid sequence: CASSDREETQYF. The whole variable domain, filled in from reference TRBV2 and TRBJ2-5, reads EPEVTQTPSHQVTQMGQEVILRCVPISNHLYFYWYRQILGQKVEFLVSFYNNEISEKSEIFDDQFSVERPDGSNFTLKIRSTKLEDSAMYFCASSDREETQYFGPGTRLLVL.

The CDR3 protein is CASSRVSEDEQYF. The CDR3 DNA reads TGTGCCAGCAGCCGGGTCTCGGAGGACGAGCAGTACTTC. The rearrangement joins TRBV7-2 to TRBJ2-7, with a weak D call TRBD2 (5 bases). V gave up 5 bases and J gave up 5 bases, with 13 bases separating them. CDR3 length: 13 residues. Germline V gene lookup returns CDR1 SGHTA and CDR2 FQGNSA.

DNA of the CDR3: TGTGCCAGCAGCAACGGGCCCAGGGACAGGATTGACACCGGGGAGCTGTTTTTT. Encoded protein: CASSNGPRDRIDTGELFF. J is TRBJ2-2 and V is TRBV21-1; the table calls TRBD1, which could not be checked here. TRBV21-1 is termed a pseudogene. This CDR3 spans 18 amino acids.

The chain employs TRBV6-1 and TRBJ2-2; the D gene is possibly TRBD1 (5 bases). Germline-derived CDR1 and CDR2 are MNHNS and SASEGT. The CDR3 is 13 amino acids. V was clipped by 10 bases and J by 6 bases, with 15 bases between them. CDR3 nucleotides: TGTGCCACCCACCGCAGGGAATCCGGGGAGCTGTTTTTT. This encodes CATHRRESGELFF.

This clone was seen only once. The V and J genes are TRBV7-9 and TRBJ2-3, with 7 bases aligning to TRBD1. This CDR3 has 16 amino acids. Trimming at V came to 5 bases and at J to 2 bases, leaving 10 bases not matched to a gene. Germline V lookup: CDR1 SEHNR, CDR2 FQNEAQ (reference sequence). DNA of the CDR3: TGTGCCAGCAGCCATCCCGGGACAGACCACACAGATACGCAGTATTTT. Protein sequence: CASSHPGTDHTDTQYF.

CDR3 in DNA: TGTGCCAGTAGTATATGGGCAGGGACGGGGGGCAATCAGCCCCAGCATTTT. Amino acid sequence: CASSIWAGTGGNQPQHF. V gene TRBV19 combines with J gene TRBJ1-5; D might be TRBD1 (5 bases). The germline V gene encodes CDR1 LNHDA and CDR2 SQIVND (reference sequence). V lost 2 bases and J lost 2, with 16 bases in between. The CDR3 is 17 amino acids.

The chain joins TRBV7-9 to TRBJ2-7; D may be TRBD1 (5 bases). The CDR3 is made up of 12 amino acids. V was cut by 0 bases and J by 5 bases, with 5 bases left in between. Germline CDR1 is SEHNR and CDR2 is FQNEAQ (reference sequence). For the CDR3, the DNA is TGTGCCAGCAGCTTAGCAGGGGACGAGCAGTACTTC. Its protein product is CASSLAGDEQYF.

The chain combines TRBV9 with TRBJ2-7; D perhaps matches TRBD2 (5 bases). In germline, CDR1 is SGDLS, CDR2 YYNGEE. This CDR3 spans 16 amino acids. V was cut by 0 bases and J by 7 bases, with 20 bases left in between. In DNA, the CDR3 is TGTGCCAGCAGCGTAGAAGGCGGACCCGGGGTAAGGGAGCAGTACTTC. It yields the protein CASSVEGGPGVREQYF.

The genes are TRBV6-5 and TRBJ1-1; 10 bases map to TRBD1. This CDR3 contains 15 residues. The germline gives CDR1 MNHEY, CDR2 SVGAGI. J was trimmed by 1 base and V by 6 bases; bases with no gene match: 5. This CDR3 is CASSTGQGENTEAFF. CDR3 DNA: TGTGCCAGCAGCACCGGACAGGGGGAGAACACTGAAGCTTTCTTT.

This chain uses TRBV10-2 with TRBJ2-7; D may be TRBD1 (6 bases). The CDR3 contains 14 residues. CDR1 and CDR2 from the germline V gene are WSHSY and SAAADI. The V and J ends lost 10 bases and 2 bases respectively, with 18 bases between them. This CDR3 reads CATARGRGTYEQYF. The CDR3 DNA is TGCGCCACAGCACGTGGCAGGGGAACCTACGAGCAGTACTTC.

This chain joins TRBV19 and TRBJ2-7; D call uncertain. The germline V gene encodes CDR1 LNHDA and CDR2 SQIVND (reference sequence). This CDR3 is built from 14 residues. The V and J ends lost 7 bases and 4 bases respectively, with 17 bases between them. The CDR3 region is CASKSAVGVYEQYF. CDR3 bases: TGTGCCAGTAAAAGCGCAGTTGGAGTATACGAGCAGTACTTC.

This clone was recorded once. The sample holds other DNA sequences that translate to the same CDR3. The rearrangement joins TRBV4-1 to TRBJ1-6, with D possibly being TRBD1 (6 bases). V lost 0 bases and J 8 bases, leaving 11 bases between the germline ends. The CDR3 is 15 amino acids. CDR1 is MGHRA and CDR2 is YSYEKL in the germline V gene. The CDR3 reads CASSQEGTRDSPLHF. CDR3 DNA: TGCGCCAGCAGCCAAGAAGGGACAAGAGATTCACCCCTCCACTTT.

The chain uses TRBV9 and TRBJ2-1, with unresolved D. The V and J ends lost 4 bases and 5 bases respectively, with 7 bases between them. In germline, CDR1 is SGDLS, CDR2 YYNGEE. The CDR3 has 12 residues. CDR3 in amino acids: CASSREHNEQFF. The CDR3 region has the DNA TGTGCCAGCAGCCGAGAACACAATGAGCAGTTCTTC. Filled out from reference TRBV9 and TRBJ2-1, the complete variable domain reads DSGVTQTPKHLITATGQRVTLRCSPRSGDLSVYWYQQSLDQGLQFLIQYYNGEERAKGNILERFSAQQFPDLHSELNLSSLELGDSALYFCASSREHNEQFFGPGTRLTVL.

The genes are TRBV28 and TRBJ2-5; the D gene is possibly TRBD1 (6 bases). The CDR3 is made up of 14 amino acids. The ends were cut back, 2 bases at V and 3 bases at J, with 10 bases in the middle. The V gene's germline CDR1 is MDHEN and CDR2 SYDVKM. CDR3 nucleotides: TGTGCCAGCAGTTTAAAGGGGGTGAAAGAGACCCAGTACTTC. Translated, it gives CASSLKGVKETQYF.

This rearrangement joins TRBV5-1 to TRBJ2-3; TRBD2 aligns across 10 bases. CDR1 and CDR2 from the germline V gene are SGHRS and YFSETQ. The CDR3 sequence is 17 residues long. With V trimmed by 1 base and J by 6 bases, 11 bases remained unmatched. CDR3 in amino acids: CASSLFYRSGGSDTQYF. CDR3 DNA: TGCGCCAGCAGCTTGTTCTATCGTAGCGGGGGGTCGGATACGCAGTATTTT.

The chain combines TRBV4-3 with TRBJ2-7, with D possibly TRBD2 on 5 matching bases. The CDR3 consists of 15 residues. V lost 0 bases and J 5 bases, leaving 14 bases between the germline ends. Germline V gene data show CDR1 as LGHNA and CDR2 as YSLEER. The CDR3 spells CASSQESGEPDEQYF. CDR3 in DNA: TGCGCCAGCAGCCAAGAATCCGGGGAACCGGACGAGCAGTACTTC.

The chain joins TRBV18 to TRBJ2-5; 12 bases line up with TRBD2. The J segment lost 9 bases and the V segment lost 4 bases, leaving 12 bases of the junction unmatched. The CDR3 covers 16 residues. The germline gives CDR1 KGHSH, CDR2 LQKENI. CDR3 sequence reads: CASSLRPSGGEEAQYF. The DNA of the CDR3 is TGTGCCAGCTCACTACGACCTAGCGGGGGGGAGGAGGCCCAGTACTTC.

This chain's CDR3 is CASSDVRTAFNYGYTF. CDR3 nucleotide sequence: TGTGCCAGCAGCGACGTTAGGACAGCGTTTAACTATGGCTACACCTTC. The chain combines TRBV5-6 with TRBJ1-2, with D possibly being TRBD1 (6 bases). CDR1 SGHDT and CDR2 YYEEEE come from the germline V gene. The V and J ends lost 4 bases and 1 base respectively, with 17 bases between them. The CDR3 runs to 16 residues.

This rearrangement joins TRBV5-5 to TRBJ1-2; D is undetermined. CDR3 length: 17 residues. The V gene's germline CDR1 is SGHKS and CDR2 YYEKEE (reference sequence). With 0 bases removed from V and 1 base from J, the gap between germline ends came to 16 bases. This chain's CDR3 is CASSLVSPLGSNYGYTF. CDR3 nucleotides: TGTGCCAGCAGCTTGGTCTCTCCCCTAGGGAGTAACTATGGCTACACCTTC.

The genes are TRBV7-6 and TRBJ2-1; D is possibly TRBD1 (6 bases). The CDR3 contains 14 residues. The ends were cut back, 0 bases at V and 6 bases at J, with 9 bases in the middle. The germline gives CDR1 SGHVS, CDR2 FNYEAQ. DNA of the CDR3: TGTGCCAGCAGCTTAGCGGTCAGGGGCAATGAGCAGTTCTTC. It codes for CASSLAVRGNEQFF.

The chain recombines TRBV5-4 with TRBJ2-1; the match to TRBD2 covers 13 bases. The germline CDR1 and CDR2 sequences are SGHNT and YYREEE (reference sequence). The CDR3 spans 18 residues. V shed 2 bases, J shed 1 base, and the junction held 6 bases outside the gene matches. CDR3 sequence (DNA): TGTGCCAGCAGCTTACCGGGACTAGCGGGAATGTCCTACAATGAGCAGTTCTTC. Translation: CASSLPGLAGMSYNEQFF.

This clone showed up just a few times. The chain employs TRBV5-6 and TRBJ1-2; D may be TRBD1 (5 bases). Trimming cost V 1 base and J 7 bases, with 8 bases left between them. Germline-derived CDR1 and CDR2 are SGHDT and YYEEEE. The CDR3 extends over 12 amino acids. The CDR3 bases are TGTGCCAGCAGCTTGTGGGGGGTTGGCTACACCTTC. It specifies CASSLWGVGYTF.

This clone was seen once. The chain links TRBV2 to TRBJ1-1, with 7 bases matching TRBD1. This CDR3 spans 15 amino acids. V was clipped by 7 bases and J by 9 bases; unmatched bases: 17. Germline V gene lookup returns CDR1 SNHLY and CDR2 FYNNEI. The CDR3 DNA sequence: TGTGCCAGCACCCCTTCGGGACAGACGAGTGAAAAAGCTTTCTTT. This translates into CASTPSGQTSEKAFF.

The CDR3: CASSAGTSGQGQGEQFF. CDR3 DNA sequence: TGCGCCAGCAGTGCCGGGACTAGCGGGCAAGGGCAGGGTGAGCAGTTCTTC. V gene TRBV10-1 combines with J gene TRBJ2-1; 12 bases align to TRBD2. V shed 4 bases and J 9 bases; nucleotides not matched to a gene: 13. This CDR3 contains 17 residues. Germline-derived CDR1 and CDR2 are WNHNN and SYGVQD (reference sequence).

The chain recombines TRBV5-4 with TRBJ2-7, with 13 bases matching TRBD2. CDR1 and CDR2 (germline): SGHNT, YYREEE (reference sequence). The V gene end was trimmed by 0 bases and the J gene end by 4 bases; junction bases not matched to a gene: 4. The CDR3 extends over 16 amino acids. The CDR3 region has the DNA TGTGCCAGCAGCTTGGTTCGGACTAGCGGGAGATACGAGCAGTACTTC. Translating it yields CASSLVRTSGRYEQYF.

V and J are TRBV4-3 and TRBJ1-5; D perhaps matches TRBD1 (5 bases). Deletions cut 0 bases from V and 0 bases from J, with 18 bases between. In germline, CDR1 is LGHNA, CDR2 YSLEER. CDR3 length equals 19 residues. CDR3 amino acids: CASSQEVRTGSNSNQPQHF. The DNA for the CDR3 is TGCGCCAGCAGCCAAGAAGTCCGTACAGGTTCTAATAGCAATCAGCCCCAGCATTTT.

The J gene is TRBJ1-5, the V gene TRBV7-2, with D uncertain. The germline V gene has CDR1 SGHTA and CDR2 FQGNSA. The CDR3 is made up of 16 amino acids. The V and J ends lost 3 bases and 2 bases respectively, with 14 bases between them. CDR3 sequence: CASSFYVRAGNQPQHF. The CDR3 DNA reads as TGTGCCAGCAGCTTTTATGTGCGGGCGGGCAATCAGCCCCAGCATTTT. Supplemented by reference TRBV7-2 and TRBJ1-5, the full variable domain reads GAGVSQSPSNKVTEKGKDVELRCDPISGHTALYWYRQSLGQGLEFLIYFQGNSAPDKSGLPSDRFSAERTGGSVSTLTIQRTQQEDSAVYLCASSFYVRAGNQPQHFGDGTRLSIL.

The gene calls are TRBV15 and TRBJ1-6, with D possibly TRBD1 on 5 matching bases. In germline, CDR1 is LNHNV, CDR2 YYDKDF (reference sequence). Trimming removed 0 bases from V and 0 bases from J, with 12 bases in between. The CDR3 has 18 residues. The CDR3 loop is CATSRERGFRSYNSPLHF. In DNA, the CDR3 is TGTGCCACCAGCAGAGAACGGGGGTTCCGCTCCTATAATTCACCCCTCCACTTT.

This sequence joins TRBV5-8 and TRBJ1-1; D is uncertain. Trimming stripped 2 bases from V and 0 bases from J, with 8 bases between. The germline gives CDR1 SGHTS, CDR2 YDEGEE. The CDR3 is made up of 14 amino acids. The CDR3 region has the DNA TGTGCCAGCAGCTTACGAGGCATGAACACTGAAGCTTTCTTT. Translating it yields CASSLRGMNTEAFF.

The chain couples TRBV19 to TRBJ2-1; TRBD2 agrees at 9 bases. V lost 5 bases to trimming and J lost 0 bases; unmatched junction nucleotides: 11. The CDR3 is 18 amino acids. CDR1 and CDR2 (germline): LNHDA, SQIVND (reference sequence). CDR3: CASSVAGGPLSSYNEQFF. DNA for the CDR3: TGTGCCAGTAGTGTGGCGGGAGGGCCGCTGAGCTCCTACAATGAGCAGTTCTTC. Full variable domain (rest looked up from reference TRBV19 and TRBJ2-1): DGGITQSPKYLFRKEGQNVTLSCEQNLNHDAMYWYRQDPGQGLRLIYYSQIVNDFQKGDIAEGYSVSREKKESFPLTVTSAQKNPTAFYLCASSVAGGPLSSYNEQFFGPGTRLTVL.

The chain links TRBV28 to TRBJ1-2; the D gene is possibly TRBD1 (6 bases). The CDR3 has 17 residues. The germline V and J ends were trimmed by 6 bases and 0 bases, with 20 bases remaining between them. In germline, CDR1 is MDHEN, CDR2 SYDVKM. In DNA form, the CDR3 reads TGTGCCAGCAGACAAAAGAGTCCCCAGGGGTCTAACTATGGCTACACCTTC. Translating it yields CASRQKSPQGSNYGYTF.

The chain uses TRBV19 and TRBJ1-3, with D perhaps matching TRBD1 (5 bases). The CDR3 totals 15 residues. V lost 5 bases to trimming and J lost 2 bases, with 13 bases between them. Germline loops: CDR1 LNHDA, CDR2 SQIVND (reference sequence). The CDR3 sequence: CASSGAGGAGNTIYF. The CDR3 nucleotides are TGTGCCAGTAGTGGGGCCGGTGGGGCTGGAAACACCATATATTTT.